This T cell receptor beta chain was captured in a study of cytomegalovirus exposure and HLA in healthy donors. TCRdb keeps only in-frame clones here, not all; method: immunoSEQ multiplex PCR. This table has 180,000 or so clones, more than 75% appearing once. CDR3 length: 13 residues. Germline V gene sequence: CDR1 GTSNPN, CDR2 SVGIG (reference sequence). V lost 1 base to trimming and J lost 2 bases, with 9 bases between them. V gene TRBV30 combines with J gene TRBJ2-7; maybe TRBD2 (5 bases). The sample taken for sequencing was PBMCs. The clonotype was recovered from a man younger than 40 in good health and CMV-seropositive. The CDR3 reads CAWSEGATYEQYF. The CDR3 DNA is TGTGCCTGGAGTGAGGGAGCCACCTACGAGCAGTACTTC.